This is a list of T cell receptor beta chains from one sample in a study of T cell repertoires in cytomegalovirus infection. Their target antigens are unknown. TCRdb re-called the reads with MiXCR, one entry per CDR3 protein. The sample shows 360,000 or so distinct CDR3 sequences, roughly 34% of them seen only once. The starting material was cultured PBMCs, obtained from culture after CMV antigen stimulation. These TCRs come from a human donor in good health (CMV status not recorded). Some clones in this sample may be carry-over from other donors' samples. Both conserved end residues are part of each CDR3. The D gene is left open where the match is weak. Part of the rows lack a size; the others show once, few, many or a class for expanded clones.

CDR3aa	CDR3nt	d_gene	abundance	v_gene	j_gene
CAISESRGAQNEKLFF	TGTGCCATCAGTGAGTCTCGTGGCGCACAGAATGAAAAACTGTTTTTT	.	.	TRBV10-3	TRBJ1-4
CASSYSRVVGTEASF	TGTGCCAGCAGTTACTCTCGGGTCGTGGGCACTGAAGCTTCCTTT	.	.	TRBV6-8	TRBJ1-1
CASRPRGDEQFF	TGTGCCAGCAGGCCCAGAGGGGATGAGCAGTTCTTC	.	few	TRBV27	TRBJ2-1
CASSRNTRLDRRVTEAFF	TGTGCCAGCAGCCGAAATACAAGATTGGACAGAAGGGTCACTGAAGCTTTCTTT	.	.	TRBV7-6	TRBJ1-1
CASGAGELFF	TGTGCCAGCGGGGCCGGGGAGCTGTTTTTT	.	.	TRBV6-6	TRBJ2-2
CASSSPRPGANVLTF	TGTGCCAGCAGCTCGCCGCGACCTGGGGCCAACGTCCTGACTTTC	.	few	TRBV7-2	TRBJ2-6
CASSPTETSGRGYEQFF	TGTGCCAGCAGCCCGACCGAAACTAGCGGGAGAGGTTATGAGCAGTTCTTC	TRBD2	.	TRBV14	TRBJ2-1
CASSRAWTGAGELFF	TGTGCCAGCAGTCGGGCCTGGACGGGGGCCGGGGAGCTGTTTTTT	.	.	TRBV6-5	TRBJ2-2
CASSLALGAGGHNEQFF	TGTGCCAGCAGCTTAGCGCTGGGAGCGGGAGGCCACAATGAGCAGTTCTTC	TRBD2	.	TRBV7-9	TRBJ2-1
CASSLAGATYEQYF	TGCGCCAGCAGCCTAGCGGGAGCTACCTACGAGCAGTACTTC	TRBD2	.	TRBV4-1	TRBJ2-7
CASSGRTGPLWTQYF	TGTGCCAGCAGCGGACGGACAGGGCCCCTCTGGACCCAGTACTTC	TRBD1	.	TRBV7-2	TRBJ2-5
CSASKGQRSSSYNSPLHF	TGCAGTGCTAGTAAAGGTCAGCGGAGCAGCTCCTATAATTCACCCCTCCACTTT	.	once	TRBV20-1	TRBJ1-6
CSVPSWAAKNIQYF	TGCAGTGTCCCGTCCTGGGCGGCCAAAAACATTCAGTACTTC	.	few	TRBV20-1	TRBJ2-4
CASSTYGQAGYTF	TGTGCCAGTAGTACATACGGACAGGCGGGCTACACCTTC	TRBD1	.	TRBV19	TRBJ1-2
CASSLAPGWGTYTF	TGTGCCAGCAGTCTCGCGCCCGGCTGGGGAACCTACACCTTC	.	.	TRBV25-1	TRBJ1-2
CASSGTSGRESGANVLTF	TGTGCCAGCAGCGGGACTAGCGGGAGGGAGTCTGGGGCCAACGTCCTGACTTTC	TRBD2	.	TRBV27	TRBJ2-6
CASSQDPAPLSYNEQFF	TGCGCCAGCAGCCAAGATCCTGCCCCATTGTCTTACAATGAGCAGTTCTTC	.	.	TRBV4-1	TRBJ2-1
CASSLAGEYIEQFF	TGTGCCAGCAGTTTGGCGGGAGAGTATATTGAGCAGTTCTTC	TRBD2	few	TRBV12-3/TRBV12-4	TRBJ2-1
CASRVRTGGYEQYF	TGTGCCAGCAGGGTCCGGACAGGGGGCTACGAGCAGTACTTC	TRBD1	few	TRBV6-1	TRBJ2-7
CASSQDGRAQRESNEQFF	TGCGCCAGCAGCCAAGACGGCAGGGCCCAGCGGGAGTCCAATGAGCAGTTCTTC	TRBD2	.	TRBV4-1	TRBJ2-1
CASSEYTGTTEAFF	TGTGCCAGCAGTGAATATACCGGGACCACTGAAGCTTTCTTT	.	.	TRBV25-1	TRBJ1-1
CASTKWTSGDNEQFF	TGTGCCAGCACTAAATGGACTAGCGGAGACAATGAGCAGTTCTTC	TRBD2	.	TRBV2	TRBJ2-1
CASSMAKVGEQYF	TGTGCCAGTAGTATGGCAAAAGTGGGCGAGCAGTACTTC	.	few	TRBV19	TRBJ2-7
CASSLDRVGLAEQFF	TGTGCCAGCAGCTTAGATAGGGTCGGACTAGCGGAGCAGTTCTTC	TRBD2	many	TRBV11-2	TRBJ2-1
CASSNGLAGVVWETQYF	TGTGCCAGCAGCAACGGACTAGCGGGAGTTGTATGGGAGACCCAGTACTTC	TRBD2	.	TRBV5-6	TRBJ2-5
CASKGTENTGELFF	TGTGCCAGTAAAGGGACAGAGAACACCGGGGAGCTGTTTTTT	TRBD1	.	TRBV19	TRBJ2-2
CASSLDSGWIYNEQFF	TGTGCCAGCAGCTTAGATAGCGGTTGGATCTACAATGAGCAGTTCTTC	.	many	TRBV7-2	TRBJ2-1
CAGGFRGRNSNVLTF	TGTGCCGGGGGGTTTCGGGGACGGAATTCCAACGTCCTGACTTTC	.	.	TRBV19	TRBJ2-6
CASSPGTTQETQYF	TGTGCCAGCAGTCCGGGGACAACTCAAGAGACCCAGTACTTC	.	medium-sized	TRBV27	TRBJ2-5
CAISGRQGSSGNTIYF	TGTGCCATCAGCGGACGACAGGGTTCCTCTGGAAACACCATATATTTT	TRBD1	.	TRBV10-3	TRBJ1-3
CASSMGRQGVEAFF	TGTGCCAGTAGTATGGGTCGACAGGGCGTTGAAGCTTTCTTT	TRBD1	.	TRBV19	TRBJ1-1
CASSSTWGETQYF	TGTGCCAGCAGCTCAACCTGGGGAGAGACCCAGTACTTC	.	many	TRBV7-8	TRBJ2-5
CASSETSATNTEAFF	TGTGCCAGCAGTGAAACGTCAGCAACGAACACTGAAGCTTTCTTT	.	.	TRBV6-1	TRBJ1-1
CASSPHQGMGETQYF	TGTGCCAGCAGTCCACACCAGGGGATGGGGGAGACCCAGTACTTC	.	.	TRBV28	TRBJ2-5
CSATAGDEQYF	TGCAGTGCTACGGCGGGCGACGAGCAGTACTTC	.	few	TRBV20-1	TRBJ2-7
CASKAGDWIGSAYNEQFF	TGTGCCAGCAAAGCGGGAGATTGGATTGGTAGTGCCTACAATGAGCAGTTCTTC	TRBD2	few	TRBV12-3/TRBV12-4	TRBJ2-1
CASSLVGTVTGELFF	TGTGCCAGCAGCTTAGTAGGGACGGTTACCGGGGAGCTGTTTTTT	.	.	TRBV7-8	TRBJ2-2
CASSLHVLAKNIQYF	TGTGCCAGCAGCTTACACGTCCTAGCCAAAAACATTCAGTACTTC	.	few	TRBV7-2	TRBJ2-4
CSASGGGSVNEQFF	TGCAGTGCTAGCGGCGGCGGGAGTGTTAATGAGCAGTTCTTC	TRBD2	.	TRBV20-1	TRBJ2-1
CASGTLDTYGYTF	TGTGCCAGCGGGACCCTAGACACCTATGGCTACACCTTC	.	.	TRBV7-2	TRBJ1-2
CATSGLAGGTHTGELFF	TGTGCCACCAGTGGGCTAGCGGGAGGTACTCATACCGGGGAGCTGTTTTTT	TRBD2	.	TRBV15	TRBJ2-2
CASSLTAKSENEQFF	TGTGCCAGCAGCTTAACGGCTAAAAGTGAGAATGAGCAGTTCTTC	.	.	TRBV7-3	TRBJ2-1